The 14 T cell receptor beta chains presented below share a single source sample, sequenced in a study of blood T cell repertoires in COVID-19. The repertoire was sequenced with immunoSEQ multiplex PCR; TCRdb's copy has only in-frame clones and lacks some. The data hold a few hundred thousand clones, with roughly 85% observed a single time. The sequenced material came from peripheral blood. The origin of the receptors is a human donor in a cohort sampled during active COVID-19.

DNA for the CDR3: TGTGCCTGGAGTGATCGACAGGCGGAGCAGTACTTC. Translating gives CAWSDRQAEQYF. The chain links TRBV30 to TRBJ2-7; tentative D call: TRBD1 (6 bases). The V gene's germline CDR1 is GTSNPN and CDR2 SVGIG (reference sequence). The CDR3 has 12 amino acids. V was cut by 1 base and J by 7 bases, with 11 bases left in between.

The V and J genes are TRBV29-1 and TRBJ1-1, with D tentatively TRBD1 (5 bases). Germline values: CDR1 SQVTM, CDR2 ANQGSEA. V lost 4 bases and J 3 bases, leaving 9 bases between the germline ends. This CDR3 has 12 amino acids. The CDR3 is CSVGGGDTEAFF. DNA for the CDR3: TGCAGCGTTGGGGGCGGGGACACTGAAGCTTTCTTT.

This chain uses TRBV6-5 with TRBJ1-2; D ambiguous. The ends were cut back, 6 bases at V and 4 bases at J, with 6 bases in the middle. This CDR3 is 11 amino acids long. The germline gives CDR1 MNHEY, CDR2 SVGAGI. For the CDR3, the DNA is TGTGCCAGCAGGAACAGCTATGGCTACACCTTC. Protein: CASRNSYGYTF.

The V and J genes are TRBV7-9 and TRBJ2-3, with 11 bases lining up with TRBD2. The germline CDR1 and CDR2 sequences are SEHNR and FQNEAQ (reference sequence). Trimming took 6 bases from V and 1 from J; bases not matched to a gene: 3. The CDR3 runs 15 residues. The CDR3 is CASSELAGGTDTQYF. The CDR3 coding sequence is TGTGCCAGCAGTGAACTAGCGGGGGGCACAGATACGCAGTATTTT.

The gene calls are TRBV5-1 and TRBJ2-2, with a possible D match to TRBD1 (5 bases). The CDR3 has 17 residues. V lost 0 bases to trimming and J lost 6 bases, with 18 bases between them. Per germline, CDR1 SGHRS and CDR2 YFSETQ. CDR3 amino acids: CASSLDGATEWPGELFF. Written as DNA, the CDR3 is TGCGCCAGCAGCTTGGATGGGGCCACAGAATGGCCCGGGGAGCTGTTTTTT.

This chain links TRBV7-2 with TRBJ2-5; 8 bases are a match to TRBD1. The CDR3 extends over 15 amino acids. Germline V gene sequence: CDR1 SGHTA, CDR2 FQGNSA. The V and J ends lost 5 bases and 5 bases, in that order; junction bases with no gene match: 10. DNA for the CDR3: TGTGCCAGCAGCATGAGGACAGGGTGGAGGGAGACCCAGTACTTC. Amino acid sequence: CASSMRTGWRETQYF. Supplemented by reference TRBV7-2 and TRBJ2-5, the full variable domain reads GAGVSQSPSNKVTEKGKDVELRCDPISGHTALYWYRQSLGQGLEFLIYFQGNSAPDKSGLPSDRFSAERTGGSVSTLTIQRTQQEDSAVYLCASSMRTGWRETQYFGPGTRLLVL.

CDR3 region: CAWSAAGGHGDTQYF. The CDR3 DNA follows: TGTGCCTGGAGTGCCGCGGGGGGGCATGGAGATACGCAGTATTTT. The V call is TRBV30, the J call TRBJ2-3, with 9 bases matching TRBD2. Germline CDR1 reads GTSNPN; CDR2 reads SVGIG (reference sequence). V lost 1 base and J lost 5; bases outside the gene matches: 7. This CDR3 comprises 15 residues.

The chain has TRBV19 and TRBJ1-2, with D maybe TRBD1 (6 bases). Germline V lookup: CDR1 LNHDA, CDR2 SQIVND (reference sequence). The CDR3 length is 14 residues. Deletions cut 8 bases from V and 7 bases from J, with 20 bases between. This chain's CDR3 is CASSPAGTSGGYTF. CDR3 bases: TGTGCCAGTTCGCCCGCCGGGACATCAGGTGGCTACACCTTC.

This clone was seen a few times. The sample holds other DNA sequences that translate to the same CDR3. The CDR3 DNA reads as TGTGCCAGCAGTGAGCTGGGCAGCTATGGCTACACCTTC. Its protein is CASSELGSYGYTF. The chain joins TRBV2 to TRBJ1-2; no clear D gene. Trimming shortened V by 3 bases and J by 4 bases, and 9 bases separated the two germline ends. The CDR3 is 13 residues long. Germline-derived CDR1 and CDR2 are SNHLY and FYNNEI.

This clone was counted many times. The V call is TRBV30, the J call TRBJ1-5; 7 nucleotides align to TRBD1. Trimming took 5 bases from V and 3 from J; bases not matched to a gene: 4. Germline loops: CDR1 GTSNPN, CDR2 SVGIG (reference sequence). The CDR3 is 13 amino acids. The CDR3 region has the DNA TGTGCCTGGGACAGGGAATCCAATCAGCCCCAGCATTTT. This encodes CAWDRESNQPQHF.

This sequence joins TRBV2 and TRBJ1-1, with D tentatively TRBD1 (5 bases). The CDR3 is 14 amino acids. V lost 2 bases and J 3 bases, leaving 10 bases between the germline ends. CDR1 is SNHLY, CDR2 FYNNEI, per germline. DNA of the CDR3: TGTGCCAGCAGTGAATTTGGAGGGGACACTGAAGCTTTCTTT. Amino acid sequence: CASSEFGGDTEAFF.

This clone was counted a few times. The chain's CDR3 is CASSTAGYGYTF. CDR3 sequence (DNA): TGTGCCAGTAGTACCGCAGGGTATGGCTACACCTTC. The rearrangement uses TRBV19 and TRBJ1-2, with D possibly matching TRBD1 (5 bases). Germline V lookup: CDR1 LNHDA, CDR2 SQIVND (reference sequence). Trimming removed 4 bases at V and 5 bases at J, with 8 bases between. This CDR3 spans 12 amino acids.

This clone came up once. The CDR3 region has the DNA TGTGCCAGCAGTACAGGGTCGCCTGGCTACACCTTC. Translation gives CASSTGSPGYTF. V is TRBV12-3 or TRBV12-4 and J is TRBJ1-2, with D possibly TRBD1 on 6 matching bases. The CDR3 consists of 12 residues. Trimming took off 5 bases at V and 7 bases at J, with 11 bases between the two ends.

V and J are TRBV10-3 and TRBJ1-5; tentative D call: TRBD1 (5 bases). V lost 3 bases and J 6 bases, leaving 12 bases between the germline ends. The CDR3 extends over 14 amino acids. Germline V gives CDR1 ENHRY, CDR2 SYGVKD. In nucleotides, the CDR3 is TGTGCCATCAGTGAAGCGGGGGTAGGTCAGCCCCAGCATTTT. Translated, it gives CAISEAGVGQPQHF.